The 3 T cell receptor beta chains below all came from one sample that was sequenced in a study of shared clonotypes between healthy human individuals. The data were produced by immunoSEQ multiplex PCR, yet TCRdb's version contains in-frame clones alone and is incomplete. The data show roughly 1,000,000 clones, with around 78% seen just once and approximately 0.5% held by the top ten. Sequencing used memory CD4+ T cells from PBMCs. Subset: CD45RA-negative fraction. Receptor source: a man aged 18 to 30 in good health. Some clones in this sample may be carry-over from other donors' samples.

The CDR3 DNA is TGTGCCAGCAGTTTGTCGAACAAGGGTTGGTTTGGCTACACCTTC. Translation gives CASSLSNKGWFGYTF. This chain connects TRBV28 to TRBJ1-2; D is uncertain. CDR3 length: 15 residues. CDR1 and CDR2 from the germline V gene are MDHEN and SYDVKM. V was cut by 3 bases and J by 7 bases, with 18 bases left in between.

J is TRBJ1-1 and V is TRBV5-4; D possibly corresponds to TRBD1 (5 bases). From germline, CDR1 is SGHNT and CDR2 YYREEE (reference sequence). The V gene lost 3 bases and the J gene lost 1 base, with 16 bases spanning the gap. The CDR3 spans 16 residues. The CDR3 here is CASSWGVGVGNTEAFF. CDR3 coding DNA: TGTGCCAGCAGCTGGGGGGTGGGCGTTGGGAACACTGAAGCTTTCTTT. Variable domain in full (rest from reference TRBV5-4 and TRBJ1-1): ETGVTQSPTHLIKTRGQQVTLRCSSQSGHNTVSWYQQALGQGPQFIFQYYREEENGRGNFPPRFSGLQFPNYSSELNVNALELDDSALYLCASSWGVGVGNTEAFFGQGTRLTVV.

This chain uses TRBV2 with TRBJ2-5; D ambiguous. Germline loops: CDR1 SNHLY, CDR2 FYNNEI. Between the trimmed V and J ends, which lost 11 bases and 1 base, there was a span of 17 bases. There are 14 residues in the CDR3. CDR3 residues: CAGQRLYPQETQYF. The CDR3 bases are TGTGCCGGTCAACGACTCTACCCCCAAGAGACCCAGTACTTC.